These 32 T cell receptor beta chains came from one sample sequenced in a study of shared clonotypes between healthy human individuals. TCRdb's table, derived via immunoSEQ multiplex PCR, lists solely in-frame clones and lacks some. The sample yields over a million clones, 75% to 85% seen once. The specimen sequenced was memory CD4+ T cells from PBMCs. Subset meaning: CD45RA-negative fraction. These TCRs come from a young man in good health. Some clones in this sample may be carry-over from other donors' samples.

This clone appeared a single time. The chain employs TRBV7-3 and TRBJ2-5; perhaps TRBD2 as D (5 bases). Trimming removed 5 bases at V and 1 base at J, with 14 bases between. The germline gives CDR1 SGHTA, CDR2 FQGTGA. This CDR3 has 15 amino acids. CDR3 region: CASSPGSPSQETQYF. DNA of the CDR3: TGTGCCAGCAGCCCGGGGAGTCCGTCCCAAGAGACCCAGTACTTC.

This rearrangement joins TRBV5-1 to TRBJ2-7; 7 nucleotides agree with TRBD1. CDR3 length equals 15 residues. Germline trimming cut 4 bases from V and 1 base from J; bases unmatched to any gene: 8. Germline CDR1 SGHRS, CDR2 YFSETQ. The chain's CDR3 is CASSPVGTVSYEQYF. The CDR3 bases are TGCGCCAGCAGCCCAGTGGGGACAGTTTCCTACGAGCAGTACTTC.

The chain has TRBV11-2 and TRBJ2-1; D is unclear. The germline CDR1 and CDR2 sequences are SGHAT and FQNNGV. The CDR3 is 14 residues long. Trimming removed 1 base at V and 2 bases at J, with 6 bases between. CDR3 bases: TGTGCCAGCAGCTTAGTCCCCGCCTACAATGAGCAGTTCTTC. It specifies CASSLVPAYNEQFF.

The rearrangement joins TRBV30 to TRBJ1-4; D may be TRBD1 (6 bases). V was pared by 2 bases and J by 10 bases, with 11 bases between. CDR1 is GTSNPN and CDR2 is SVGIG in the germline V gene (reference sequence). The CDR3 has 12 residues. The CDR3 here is CAWSSQGGKLFF. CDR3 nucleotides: TGTGCCTGGAGTTCACAGGGAGGAAAACTGTTTTTT.

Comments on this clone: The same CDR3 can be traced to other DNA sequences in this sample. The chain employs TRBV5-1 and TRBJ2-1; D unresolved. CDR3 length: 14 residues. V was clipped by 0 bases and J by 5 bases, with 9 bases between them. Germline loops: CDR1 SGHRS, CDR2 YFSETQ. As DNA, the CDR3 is TGCGCCAGCAGCTTGGCCCAAGACAACAATGAGCAGTTCTTC. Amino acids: CASSLAQDNNEQFF. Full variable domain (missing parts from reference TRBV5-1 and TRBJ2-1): KAGVTQTPRYLIKTRGQQVTLSCSPISGHRSVSWYQQTPGQGLQFLFEYFSETQRNKGNFPGRFSGRQFSNSRSEMNVSTLELGDSALYLCASSLAQDNNEQFFGPGTRLTVL.

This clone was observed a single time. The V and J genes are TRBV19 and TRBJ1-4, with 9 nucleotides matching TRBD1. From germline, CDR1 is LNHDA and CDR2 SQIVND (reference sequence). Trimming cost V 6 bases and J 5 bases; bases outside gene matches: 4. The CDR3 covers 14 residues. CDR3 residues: CASRTTGGNEKLFF. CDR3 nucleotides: TGTGCCAGTAGGACGACAGGGGGAAATGAAAAACTGTTTTTT. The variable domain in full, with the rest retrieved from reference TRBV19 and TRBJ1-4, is DGGITQSPKYLFRKEGQNVTLSCEQNLNHDAMYWYRQDPGQGLRLIYYSQIVNDFQKGDIAEGYSVSREKKESFPLTVTSAQKNPTAFYLCASRTTGGNEKLFFGSGTQLSVL.

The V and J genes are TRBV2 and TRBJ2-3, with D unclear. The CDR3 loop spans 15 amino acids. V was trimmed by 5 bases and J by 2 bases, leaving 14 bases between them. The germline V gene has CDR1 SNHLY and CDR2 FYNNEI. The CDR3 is CASSNNRLSTDTQYF. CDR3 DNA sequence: TGTGCCAGCAGTAACAACCGACTCTCCACAGATACGCAGTATTTT.

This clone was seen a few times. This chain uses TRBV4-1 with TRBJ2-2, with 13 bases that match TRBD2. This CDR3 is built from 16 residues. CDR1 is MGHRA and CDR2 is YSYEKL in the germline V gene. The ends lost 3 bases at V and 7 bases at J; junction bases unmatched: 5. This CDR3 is CASSHLGLAGDGELFF. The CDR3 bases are TGCGCCAGCAGCCACCTTGGACTAGCGGGAGACGGGGAGCTGTTTTTT.

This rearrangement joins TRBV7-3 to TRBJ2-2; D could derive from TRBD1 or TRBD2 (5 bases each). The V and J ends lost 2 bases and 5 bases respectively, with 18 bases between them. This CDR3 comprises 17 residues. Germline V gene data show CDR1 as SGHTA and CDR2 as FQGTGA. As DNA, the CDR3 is TGTGCCAGCAGCTTAGGGGGACGGTCGTTTGGGACCGGGGAGCTGTTTTTT. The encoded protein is CASSLGGRSFGTGELFF.

In DNA, the CDR3 is TGTGCCAGTAGCCTCGGACTAGCGGGAGATGCCGGGGAGCTGTTTTTT. As protein: CASSLGLAGDAGELFF. This rearrangement joins TRBV19 to TRBJ2-2, with 13 bases that match TRBD2. CDR1 and CDR2 from the germline V gene are LNHDA and SQIVND (reference sequence). V lost 6 bases, J lost 6 bases, and 7 bases stayed unmatched. This CDR3 is 16 amino acids long.

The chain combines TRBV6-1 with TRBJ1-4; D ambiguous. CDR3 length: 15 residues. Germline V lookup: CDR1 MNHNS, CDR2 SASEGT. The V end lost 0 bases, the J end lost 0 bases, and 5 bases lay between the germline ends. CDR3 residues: CASSEASATNEKLFF. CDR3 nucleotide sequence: TGTGCCAGCAGTGAAGCTTCAGCAACTAATGAAAAACTGTTTTTT.

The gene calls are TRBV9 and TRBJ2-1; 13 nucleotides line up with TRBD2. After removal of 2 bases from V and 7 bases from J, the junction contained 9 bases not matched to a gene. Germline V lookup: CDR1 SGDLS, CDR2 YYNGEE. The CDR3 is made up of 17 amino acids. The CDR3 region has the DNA TGTGCCAGCAGCGTCGGTGGGGGGACTAGCGGGACTAATGAGCAGTTCTTC. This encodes CASSVGGGTSGTNEQFF.

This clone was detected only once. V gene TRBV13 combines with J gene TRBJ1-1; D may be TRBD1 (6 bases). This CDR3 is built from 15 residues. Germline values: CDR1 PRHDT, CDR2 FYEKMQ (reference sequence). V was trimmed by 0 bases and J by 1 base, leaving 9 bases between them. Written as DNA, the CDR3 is TGTGCCAGCAGCTTAGGAAGAGGGGGGAACACTGAAGCTTTCTTT. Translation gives CASSLGRGGNTEAFF.

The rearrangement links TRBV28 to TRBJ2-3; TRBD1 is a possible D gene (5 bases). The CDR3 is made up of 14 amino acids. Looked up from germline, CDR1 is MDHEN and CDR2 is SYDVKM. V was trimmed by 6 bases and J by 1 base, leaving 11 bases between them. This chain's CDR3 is CASRTTDRTDTQYF. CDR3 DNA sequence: TGTGCCAGCAGAACGACAGACCGCACAGATACGCAGTATTTT.

The CDR3 DNA reads TGTGCCAGCAGTACCGGGGACATTTTTTACACCTTC. Protein product: CASSTGDIFYTF. This chain joins TRBV6-5 and TRBJ1-2; D may be TRBD1 (6 bases). Trimming pared 5 bases from V and 11 bases from J, leaving 15 bases between. From germline, CDR1 is MNHEY and CDR2 SVGAGI. The CDR3 totals 12 residues.

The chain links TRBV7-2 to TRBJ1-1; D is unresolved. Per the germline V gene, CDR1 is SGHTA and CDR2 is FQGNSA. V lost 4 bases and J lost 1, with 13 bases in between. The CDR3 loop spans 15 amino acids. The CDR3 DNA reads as TGTGCCAGCAGCTCAACAGTGTTAAGGAACACTGAAGCTTTCTTT. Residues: CASSSTVLRNTEAFF.

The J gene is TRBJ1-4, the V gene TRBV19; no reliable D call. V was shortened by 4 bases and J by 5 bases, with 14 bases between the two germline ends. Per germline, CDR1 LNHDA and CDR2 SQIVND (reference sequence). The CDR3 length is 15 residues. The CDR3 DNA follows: TGTGCCAGTAGTACCCCAAGGGCGCTGAATGAAAAACTGTTTTTT. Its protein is CASSTPRALNEKLFF.

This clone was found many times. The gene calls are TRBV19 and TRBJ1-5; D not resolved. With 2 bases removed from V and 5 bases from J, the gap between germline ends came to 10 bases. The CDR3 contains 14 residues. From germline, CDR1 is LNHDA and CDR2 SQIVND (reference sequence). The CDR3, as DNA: TGTGCCAGTAGTATAAACGCCAGGTATCAGCCCCAGCATTTT. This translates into CASSINARYQPQHF.

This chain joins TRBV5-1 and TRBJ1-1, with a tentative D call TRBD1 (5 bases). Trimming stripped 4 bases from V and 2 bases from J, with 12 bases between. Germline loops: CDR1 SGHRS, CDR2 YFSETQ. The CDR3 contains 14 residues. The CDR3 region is CASSQAGVNTEAFF. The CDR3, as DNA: TGCGCCAGCAGCCAGGCGGGGGTAAACACTGAAGCTTTCTTT.

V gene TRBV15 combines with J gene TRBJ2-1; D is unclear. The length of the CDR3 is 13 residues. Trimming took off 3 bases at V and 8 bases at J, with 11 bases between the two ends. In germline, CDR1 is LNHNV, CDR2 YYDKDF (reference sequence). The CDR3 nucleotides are TGTGCCACCAGCAGGCCCGGAAGCGATGAGCAGTTCTTC. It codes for CATSRPGSDEQFF.

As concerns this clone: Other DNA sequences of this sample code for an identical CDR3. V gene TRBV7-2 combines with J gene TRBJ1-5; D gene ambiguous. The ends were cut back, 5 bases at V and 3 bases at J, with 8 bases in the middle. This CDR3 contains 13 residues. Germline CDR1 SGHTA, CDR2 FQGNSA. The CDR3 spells CASSPRANQPQHF. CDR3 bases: TGTGCCAGCAGCCCGAGGGCCAATCAGCCCCAGCATTTT.

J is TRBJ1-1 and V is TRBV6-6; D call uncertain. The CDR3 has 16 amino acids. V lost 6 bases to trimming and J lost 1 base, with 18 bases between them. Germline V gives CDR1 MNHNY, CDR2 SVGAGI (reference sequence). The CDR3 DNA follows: TGTGCCAGCAGCCCCCCCCGGCTAGTACGGAACACTGAAGCTTTCTTT. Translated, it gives CASSPPRLVRNTEAFF.

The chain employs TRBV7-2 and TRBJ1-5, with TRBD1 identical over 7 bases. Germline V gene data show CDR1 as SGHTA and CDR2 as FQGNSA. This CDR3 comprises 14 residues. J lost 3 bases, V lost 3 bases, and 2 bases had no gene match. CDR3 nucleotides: TGTGCCAGCAGCTTGACAGGGATCAATCAGCCCCAGCATTTT. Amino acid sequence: CASSLTGINQPQHF.

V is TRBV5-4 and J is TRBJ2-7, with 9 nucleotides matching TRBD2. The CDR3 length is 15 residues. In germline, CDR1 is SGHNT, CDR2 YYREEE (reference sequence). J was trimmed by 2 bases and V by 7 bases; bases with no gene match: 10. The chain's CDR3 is CASGPRRTSAYEQYF. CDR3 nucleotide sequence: TGTGCCAGCGGGCCTCGGAGGACTAGCGCCTACGAGCAGTACTTC.

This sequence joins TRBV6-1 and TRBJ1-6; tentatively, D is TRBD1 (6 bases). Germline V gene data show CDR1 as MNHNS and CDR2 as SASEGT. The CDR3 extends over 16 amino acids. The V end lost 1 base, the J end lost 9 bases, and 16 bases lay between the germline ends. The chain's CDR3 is CASSEGLGRGGSPLHF. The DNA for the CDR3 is TGTGCCAGCAGTGAAGGGTTGGGCAGGGGCGGTTCACCCCTCCACTTT.

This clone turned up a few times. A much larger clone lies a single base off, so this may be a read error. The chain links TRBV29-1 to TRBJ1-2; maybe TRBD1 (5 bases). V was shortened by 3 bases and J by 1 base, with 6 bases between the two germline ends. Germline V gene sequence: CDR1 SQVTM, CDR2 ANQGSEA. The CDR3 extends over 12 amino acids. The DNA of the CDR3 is TGCAGCGTTGAGGGGGATAACTATGGCTACACCTTC. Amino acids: CSVEGDNYGYTF.

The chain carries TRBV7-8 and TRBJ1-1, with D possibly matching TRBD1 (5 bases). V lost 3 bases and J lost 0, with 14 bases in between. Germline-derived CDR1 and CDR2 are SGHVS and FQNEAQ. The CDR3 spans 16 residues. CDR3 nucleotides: TGTGCCAGCAGCTTGCAAGGGACCATCATGAACACTGAAGCTTTCTTT. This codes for CASSLQGTIMNTEAFF.

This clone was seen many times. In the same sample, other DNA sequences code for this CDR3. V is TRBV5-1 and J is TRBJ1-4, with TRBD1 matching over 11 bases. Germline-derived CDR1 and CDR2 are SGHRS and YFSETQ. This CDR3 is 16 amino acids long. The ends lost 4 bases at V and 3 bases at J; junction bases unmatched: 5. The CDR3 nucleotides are TGCGCCAGCAGCCCCGGGACAGGGGGGGCTAATGAAAAACTGTTTTTT. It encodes CASSPGTGGANEKLFF.

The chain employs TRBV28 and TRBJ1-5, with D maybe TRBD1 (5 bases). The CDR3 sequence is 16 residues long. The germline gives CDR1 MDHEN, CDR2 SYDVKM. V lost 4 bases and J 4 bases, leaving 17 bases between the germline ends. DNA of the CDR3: TGTGCCAGCAGTTCCAGGACCGGGCGGGGGAATCAGCCCCAGCATTTT. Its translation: CASSSRTGRGNQPQHF.

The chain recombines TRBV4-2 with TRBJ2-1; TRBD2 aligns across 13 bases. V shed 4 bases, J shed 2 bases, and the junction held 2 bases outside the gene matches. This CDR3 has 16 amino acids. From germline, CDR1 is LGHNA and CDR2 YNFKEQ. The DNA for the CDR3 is TGTGCCAGCAGCCCCGGGACTAGCGGGACCTACAATGAGCAGTTCTTC. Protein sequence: CASSPGTSGTYNEQFF.

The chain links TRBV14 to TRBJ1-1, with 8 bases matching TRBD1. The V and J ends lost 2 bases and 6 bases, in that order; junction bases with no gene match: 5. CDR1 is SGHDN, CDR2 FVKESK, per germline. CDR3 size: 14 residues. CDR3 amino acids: CASSQFQGAAEAFF. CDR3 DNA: TGTGCCAGCAGCCAATTCCAGGGGGCTGCTGAAGCTTTCTTT.

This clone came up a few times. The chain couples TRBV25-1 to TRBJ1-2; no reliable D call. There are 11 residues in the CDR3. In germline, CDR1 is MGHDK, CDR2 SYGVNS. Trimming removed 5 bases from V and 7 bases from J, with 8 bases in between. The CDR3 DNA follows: TGTGCCAGCAGTTTTGTTGCTGGCTACACCTTC. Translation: CASSFVAGYTF.